A single sample is the source of the 18 T cell receptor beta chains below, sequenced in a study of cytomegalovirus exposure and HLA in healthy donors. Clones were sequenced by immunoSEQ multiplex PCR, and TCRdb holds only the in-frame ones, with some missing. The sample lists about 200,000 clones; roughly 91% were seen once. The sample was PBMCs. Source of these receptors: a woman between 18 and 29 years old in good health and CMV-seropositive.

The chain joins TRBV4-1 to TRBJ2-6; D remains unclear. CDR1 is MGHRA and CDR2 is YSYEKL in the germline V gene. This CDR3 spans 20 amino acids. V was pared by 1 base and J by 0 bases, with 19 bases between. The CDR3 coding sequence is TGCGCCAGCAGCCAAGTGCTAGTAGCACCCAAGCCCTCTGGGGCCAACGTCCTGACTTTC. Protein product: CASSQVLVAPKPSGANVLTF.

The chain has TRBV5-1 and TRBJ1-1, with D unresolved. This CDR3 has 15 residues. Germline V gene sequence: CDR1 SGHRS, CDR2 YFSETQ. The V end was cut by 0 bases, the J end by 1 base, with 10 bases between. The CDR3 loop is CASSLGGGPNTEAFF. CDR3 nucleotides: TGCGCCAGCAGCTTGGGTGGAGGCCCGAACACTGAAGCTTTCTTT. Full variable domain (outside the CDR3, taken from reference TRBV5-1 and TRBJ1-1): KAGVTQTPRYLIKTRGQQVTLSCSPISGHRSVSWYQQTPGQGLQFLFEYFSETQRNKGNFPGRFSGRQFSNSRSEMNVSTLELGDSALYLCASSLGGGPNTEAFFGQGTRLTVV.

V and J are TRBV7-9 and TRBJ2-1, with 8 bases identical to TRBD1. The J segment lost 7 bases and the V segment lost 8 bases, leaving 16 bases of the junction unmatched. Germline V lookup: CDR1 SEHNR, CDR2 FQNEAQ (reference sequence). The CDR3 runs 16 residues. CDR3 bases: TGTGCCAGCTGGGGATCACAGGGGGTTGGTTTAAATGAGCAGTTCTTC. Its translation is CASWGSQGVGLNEQFF.

The rearrangement joins TRBV7-9 to TRBJ2-1, with TRBD2 as a possible D gene (5 bases). Between the trimmed V and J ends, which lost 6 bases and 7 bases, there was a span of 16 bases. CDR3 length: 14 residues. The germline gives CDR1 SEHNR, CDR2 FQNEAQ (reference sequence). CDR3 in DNA: TGTGCCAGCAGTTCCGGACTGACCGGTAATGAGCAGTTCTTC. This encodes CASSSGLTGNEQFF.

The rearrangement uses TRBV18 and TRBJ2-3, with 13 positions matching TRBD2. This CDR3 region has 15 residues. The trim removed 4 bases at V and 8 bases at J, leaving 6 bases unmatched. Germline CDR1 reads KGHSH; CDR2 reads LQKENI. CDR3: CASSLLAGGESTQYF. The CDR3 bases are TGTGCCAGCTCACTACTAGCGGGAGGGGAGAGTACGCAGTATTTT.

The rearrangement links TRBV4-2 to TRBJ2-5; maybe TRBD2 (6 bases). V lost 1 base, J lost 3 bases, and 18 bases lay in between. The CDR3 is 17 amino acids. Germline V gene lookup returns CDR1 LGHNA and CDR2 YNFKEQ. The CDR3 sequence is CASSQVGAGREEETQYF. The CDR3 nucleotides read TGTGCCAGCAGCCAAGTAGGGGCGGGGCGGGAAGAAGAGACCCAGTACTTC.

The chain joins TRBV6-6 to TRBJ2-1; no clear D. Germline loops: CDR1 MNHNY, CDR2 SVGAGI (reference sequence). Trimming left V 6 bases short and J 6 bases short, with 18 bases between. The CDR3 loop spans 15 amino acids. The CDR3 sequence: CASSPFRSSGNEQFF. CDR3 coding DNA: TGTGCCAGCAGCCCGTTTCGAAGTTCGGGCAATGAGCAGTTCTTC.

V usage is TRBV27 and J usage is TRBJ2-1; D possibly corresponds to TRBD1 (6 bases). V was trimmed by 4 bases and J by 4 bases, leaving 8 bases between them. CDR1 and CDR2 from the germline V gene are MNHEY and SMNVEV (reference sequence). The length of the CDR3 is 13 residues. DNA for the CDR3: TGTGCCAGCAGTTCAGGGGCATACAATGAGCAGTTCTTC. Translated: CASSSGAYNEQFF.

The V gene is TRBV9, the J gene TRBJ1-2, with 9 bases lining up with TRBD1. From germline, CDR1 is SGDLS and CDR2 YYNGEE. The CDR3 is 15 residues long. J lost 7 bases, V lost 3 bases, and 10 bases had no gene match. The CDR3 spells CASSAKTGTGIGYTF. The CDR3 bases are TGTGCCAGCAGCGCTAAGACCGGGACAGGGATTGGCTACACCTTC. Combining the CDR3 with reference TRBV9 and TRBJ1-2 gives the whole variable domain DSGVTQTPKHLITATGQRVTLRCSPRSGDLSVYWYQQSLDQGLQFLIQYYNGEERAKGNILERFSAQQFPDLHSELNLSSLELGDSALYFCASSAKTGTGIGYTFGSGTRLTVV.

The chain carries TRBV30 and TRBJ2-3; possibly TRBD2 for D (7 bases). This CDR3 has 15 residues. V shed 3 bases and J shed 6 bases, with 19 bases lying between them. Germline V gives CDR1 GTSNPN, CDR2 SVGIG (reference sequence). CDR3 sequence reads: CAWRSGAGAPDTQYF. Here the CDR3 DNA reads TGTGCCTGGAGGTCGGGGGCGGGAGCCCCCGATACGCAGTATTTT.

The V and J genes are TRBV5-1 and TRBJ1-3; 7 bases align to TRBD1. The CDR3 is 16 amino acids. Germline V gives CDR1 SGHRS, CDR2 YFSETQ. V shed 4 bases, J shed 0 bases, and the junction held 7 bases outside the gene matches. The CDR3 DNA is TGCGCCAGCAGCGTTACAGGGACAGCCTCTGGAAACACCATATATTTT. Amino acids: CASSVTGTASGNTIYF. The entire variable domain, with the rest obtained from reference TRBV5-1 and TRBJ1-3, is as follows: KAGVTQTPRYLIKTRGQQVTLSCSPISGHRSVSWYQQTPGQGLQFLFEYFSETQRNKGNFPGRFSGRQFSNSRSEMNVSTLELGDSALYLCASSVTGTASGNTIYFGEGSWLTVV.

The V gene is TRBV4-1, the J gene TRBJ2-5, with D hard to call. Germline CDR1 reads MGHRA; CDR2 reads YSYEKL. V gave up 2 bases and J gave up 1 base, with 11 bases separating them. There are 15 residues in the CDR3. Here the CDR3 reads CASSQTPLAQETQYF. The CDR3 DNA is TGCGCCAGCAGCCAAACCCCCCTGGCCCAAGAGACCCAGTACTTC.

This clone was found once. The genes are TRBV10-1 and TRBJ1-5, with 8 bases matching TRBD1. V shed 8 bases, J shed 6 bases, and the junction held 3 bases outside the gene matches. In germline, CDR1 is WNHNN, CDR2 SYGVQD (reference sequence). The CDR3 loop spans 12 amino acids. The CDR3 protein is CASGTGGQPQHF. The DNA for the CDR3 is TGCGCCAGCGGGACAGGAGGTCAGCCCCAGCATTTT.

This chain connects TRBV27 to TRBJ2-3; D perhaps matches TRBD1 (5 bases). This CDR3 contains 12 residues. V lost 3 bases, J lost 6 bases, and 7 bases lay in between. The V gene's germline CDR1 is MNHEY and CDR2 SMNVEV (reference sequence). CDR3 in amino acids: CASSLDTDTQYF. CDR3 sequence (DNA): TGTGCCAGCAGTTTGGACACCGATACGCAGTATTTT.

The chain joins TRBV5-1 to TRBJ2-1, with TRBD1 matching over 8 bases. V shed 3 bases, J shed 5 bases, and the junction held 7 bases outside the gene matches. Germline CDR1 and CDR2: SGHRS and YFSETQ. This CDR3 region has 15 residues. CDR3 nucleotides: TGCGCCAGCAGCTCCGATTACAGGGGGGACAATGAGCAGTTCTTC. Its protein is CASSSDYRGDNEQFF. Complete variable domain (other parts from reference TRBV5-1 and TRBJ2-1): KAGVTQTPRYLIKTRGQQVTLSCSPISGHRSVSWYQQTPGQGLQFLFEYFSETQRNKGNFPGRFSGRQFSNSRSEMNVSTLELGDSALYLCASSSDYRGDNEQFFGPGTRLTVL.

This clone was seen a few times. The chain carries TRBV5-1 and TRBJ2-1; TRBD1 matches 7 bases. CDR1 is SGHRS, CDR2 YFSETQ, per germline. The CDR3 is 15 residues long. Trimming cost V 0 bases and J 4 bases; bases outside gene matches: 4. This chain's CDR3 is CASSLEGTAYNEQFF. The CDR3 DNA reads as TGCGCCAGCAGCTTGGAAGGGACAGCGTACAATGAGCAGTTCTTC.

This clone has only one observation. V usage is TRBV7-9 and J usage is TRBJ1-1; 9 positions agree with TRBD1. Germline trimming cut 5 bases from V and 3 bases from J; bases unmatched to any gene: 4. The CDR3 is 14 amino acids. Germline V gives CDR1 SEHNR, CDR2 FQNEAQ (reference sequence). Here the CDR3 reads CASSPGQGYTEAFF. The CDR3 DNA is TGTGCCAGCAGCCCGGGACAGGGCTACACTGAAGCTTTCTTT.

The rearrangement joins TRBV7-6 to TRBJ2-1; 9 nucleotides align to TRBD2. V was clipped by 2 bases and J by 16 bases; unmatched bases: 12. Germline V lookup: CDR1 SGHVS, CDR2 FNYEAQ. The CDR3 consists of 14 residues. The CDR3 region has the DNA TGTGCCAGCAGCTTAATGGTCGGGCGGGAGGGTGGTTTCTTC. Translating gives CASSLMVGREGGFF.